This T cell receptor (beta chain) was identified in a study of graft-versus-host responses after intestinal transplantation. About the research overall: Recipients were given multivisceral, liver-intestinal, or isolated intestinal transplants. Every recipient underwent anti-thymocyte globulin induction, then tacrolimus and steroids for two to three years.

Concerning this clone itself: The antigen remains undetermined.

Sequencing used immunoSEQ multiplex PCR; TCRdb keeps in-frame clones, though not all of them. The data show under 100,000 clones, 94% seen once. The germline V and J ends were trimmed by 1 base and 2 bases, with 13 bases remaining between them. CDR1 SGHTA and CDR2 FQGNSA come from the germline V gene. This CDR3 is built from 16 residues. The sequences come from unstimulated CD4+ T cells sorted from spleen or lymph node cells, collected before transplant. This TCR derives from a human donor who was the organ donor for an intestinal transplant. The V call is TRBV7-2, the J call TRBJ2-3, with D possibly TRBD2 on 6 matching bases. CDR3 DNA: TGTGCCAGCAGCTTAGTATCGGGGGTTAACACAGATACGCAGTATTTT. Protein sequence: CASSLVSGVNTDTQYF.